This T cell receptor beta chain was profiled in a study of cytomegalovirus exposure and HLA in healthy donors. Study context: It was reported in a later analysis that the 95 to 150 validation repertoires used the same platform as the approximately 600 first-cohort repertoires.

General study points: Specific recognition of CMV antigens was confirmed in vitro for a few chains (all CMV-associated). Clusters of TCRs from the first cohort tended to co-occur in the 120 or so validation repertoires (as a later analysis found). With high specificity and sensitivity, the classifier reportedly diagnosed cytomegalovirus status.

Concerning this clone itself: Its specificity is not known.

Libraries were prepared by immunoSEQ multiplex PCR; TCRdb keeps only in-frame clonotypes and omits some of them. Of hundreds of thousands of clones detected, around 88% appear once; the ten largest clones hold over 0.95%. CDR3 length equals 13 residues. Trimming left V 6 bases short and J 8 bases short, with 14 bases between. CDR1 and CDR2 (germline): SGHTA, FQGTGA. The chain couples TRBV7-3 to TRBJ2-1, with a possible D match to TRBD1 (6 bases). The source material was PBMCs. The source of this sequence is a young woman in good health and CMV-seropositive. The CDR3 sequence is CASSYSQGDEQFF. The CDR3 bases are TGTGCCAGCAGTTACTCACAGGGAGATGAGCAGTTCTTC.